These 27 T cell receptor beta chains share one sample of origin, sequenced in a study of memory CD4+ T cells and cytomegalovirus serostatus. Single viable CD3+CD4+CD8-CD45RO+ cells were sorted as the memory CD4+ T cells. The assay was immunoSEQ multiplex PCR, and TCRdb's table has in-frame clones only and misses some. In the table there are tens of thousands of clones, about 82% of which are singletons. Sequencing was done on a sample of memory CD4+ T cells from blood. These TCRs come from an adult in good health and CMV-seronegative.

This clone showed up just a few times. This chain uses TRBV7-9 with TRBJ1-1; D unresolved. From germline, CDR1 is SEHNR and CDR2 FQNEAQ (reference sequence). V shed 5 bases and J shed 0 bases, with 7 bases lying between them. This CDR3 is 13 amino acids long. The CDR3 loop reads CASSTTVNTEAFF. CDR3 sequence (DNA): TGTGCCAGCAGCACCACAGTGAACACTGAAGCTTTCTTT.

This chain uses TRBV23-1 with TRBJ1-4; D ambiguous. TRBV23-1 is an open reading frame, and its role is uncertain. The CDR3 is 14 amino acids. V gave up 4 bases and J gave up 0 bases, with 6 bases separating them. CDR3 nucleotide sequence: TGCGCCAGCAGTCCCGGGGCAACTAATGAAAAACTGTTTTTT. It translates to CASSPGATNEKLFF.

This chain uses TRBV11-3 with TRBJ2-1; 7 positions agree with TRBD1. This CDR3 has 13 amino acids. Germline V gives CDR1 SGHNT, CDR2 YENEEA. Losses at the gene ends were 5 bases for V and 8 bases for J; bases not matched to a gene: 6. CDR3 loop: CASSLGDSYEQFF. In DNA form, the CDR3 reads TGTGCCAGCAGCCTGGGGGACAGTTATGAGCAGTTCTTC.

The gene calls are TRBV19 and TRBJ2-3; 11 bases are shared with TRBD2. The CDR3 spans 17 residues. The germline V gene encodes CDR1 LNHDA and CDR2 SQIVND (reference sequence). With 3 bases clipped from V and 3 bases from J, the junction kept 8 bases outside the gene matches. CDR3 nucleotide sequence: TGTGCCAGTAGTATCCCTTCTGGGACTAGCGGTACAGATACGCAGTATTTT. Its translation: CASSIPSGTSGTDTQYF.

The genes are TRBV6-5 and TRBJ2-7, with 9 bases aligning to TRBD1. J gave up 4 bases and V 10 bases, and 14 bases lay outside the gene matches. The V gene's germline CDR1 is MNHEY and CDR2 SVGAGI. The CDR3 length is 15 residues. CDR3 DNA: TGTGCCATCTCACAAACCGGGACAGGGCTTTACGAGCAGTACTTC. Translating it yields CAISQTGTGLYEQYF.

The count of this clone is one. The chain joins TRBV2 to TRBJ2-5; 7 bases agree with TRBD1. In germline, CDR1 is SNHLY, CDR2 FYNNEI. CDR3 length equals 16 residues. V gave up 4 bases and J gave up 2 bases; unmatched junction bases: 10. The CDR3 DNA reads TGTGCCAGCAGTGCACTGACAGGGACCGGGCAAGAGACCCAGTACTTC. It encodes CASSALTGTGQETQYF. The variable domain in full, with the rest retrieved from reference TRBV2 and TRBJ2-5, is EPEVTQTPSHQVTQMGQEVILRCVPISNHLYFYWYRQILGQKVEFLVSFYNNEISEKSEIFDDQFSVERPDGSNFTLKIRSTKLEDSAMYFCASSALTGTGQETQYFGPGTRLLVL.

V is TRBV11-2 and J is TRBJ2-7; no definite D call. Germline-derived CDR1 and CDR2 are SGHAT and FQNNGV. This CDR3 has 11 amino acids. V was trimmed by 5 bases and J by 8 bases, leaving 10 bases between them. For the CDR3, the DNA is TGTGCCAGCAGCCTTAATAGAAAGCAGTACTTC. Protein product: CASSLNRKQYF.

This clone was detected only once. This sequence joins TRBV27 and TRBJ2-5, with TRBD1 matching 11 bases. Germline V gene lookup returns CDR1 MNHEY and CDR2 SMNVEV (reference sequence). Trimming removed 5 bases from V and 5 bases from J; junction bases left unmatched: 7. This CDR3 comprises 15 residues. DNA of the CDR3: TGTGCCAGCAGTAAGGGACAGGGGGGTGTTGAGACCCAGTACTTC. It yields the protein CASSKGQGGVETQYF.

On this clone itself: Germline is not matched at one junction end, which may reflect a read error. J is TRBJ2-7 and V is TRBV5-1; 8 bases map to TRBD2. Germline V lookup: CDR1 SGHRS, CDR2 YFSETQ. This CDR3 is built from 16 residues. CDR3 in amino acids: CASSLGVAGLGYGQYF. The CDR3 DNA sequence: TGCGCCAGCAGCTTGGGGGTAGCGGGACTGGGCTACGGGCAGTACTTC.

The chain joins TRBV2 to TRBJ2-2; TRBD1 agrees at 8 bases. The V segment lost 6 bases and the J segment 7 bases; nucleotides outside the gene matches: 4. The CDR3 consists of 13 residues. The V gene's germline CDR1 is SNHLY and CDR2 FYNNEI. The CDR3 nucleotides read TGTGCCAGCAGGCAGGGGGCCAGCGGGGAGCTGTTTTTT. Translation gives CASRQGASGELFF.

The rearrangement uses TRBV7-9 and TRBJ2-3; D may be TRBD2 (6 bases). This CDR3 contains 15 residues. The germline gives CDR1 SEHNR, CDR2 FQNEAQ (reference sequence). The germline V and J ends were trimmed by 7 bases and 3 bases, with 17 bases remaining between them. CDR3 DNA sequence: TGTGCCAGCACCCCGTGGGGGGAAGGGACAGATACGCAGTATTTT. It translates to CASTPWGEGTDTQYF.

This clone was seen only a few times. The rearrangement joins TRBV25-1 to TRBJ1-1; the D gene is possibly TRBD1 (5 bases). Germline V gene sequence: CDR1 MGHDK, CDR2 SYGVNS. The CDR3 length is 13 residues. The germline V and J ends were trimmed by 6 bases and 9 bases, with 17 bases remaining between them. The CDR3 sequence is CASRLRGFEKAFF. CDR3 bases: TGTGCCAGCAGGTTGCGGGGGTTCGAAAAAGCTTTCTTT.

V gene TRBV5-6 combines with J gene TRBJ2-7, with D possibly being TRBD2 (6 bases). V was shortened by 0 bases and J by 12 bases, with 13 bases between the two germline ends. The germline V gene has CDR1 SGHDT and CDR2 YYEEEE. This CDR3 comprises 12 residues. CDR3 loop: CASSLAWGERYF. The CDR3 DNA sequence: TGTGCCAGCAGCTTGGCTTGGGGGGAACGGTACTTC.

For the CDR3, the DNA is TGTGCCAGCAGCCAAGTCTTTCTAGCGGGTACCCGCCAAGAGACCCAGTACTTC. Amino acid sequence: CASSQVFLAGTRQETQYF. The V gene is TRBV14, the J gene TRBJ2-5; TRBD2 matches 8 bases. The junction had 11 bases not matched to a gene; V was cut back by 1 base and J by 1 base. This CDR3 has 18 amino acids. The germline CDR1 and CDR2 sequences are SGHDN and FVKESK. The variable domain in full, with the rest retrieved from reference TRBV14 and TRBJ2-5, is EAGVTQFPSHSVIEKGQTVTLRCDPISGHDNLYWYRRVMGKEIKFLLHFVKESKQDESGMPNNRFLAERTGGTYSTLKVQPAELEDSGVYFCASSQVFLAGTRQETQYFGPGTRLLVL.

The chain couples TRBV29-1 to TRBJ1-4, with 7 bases aligning to TRBD1. The CDR3 is made up of 13 amino acids. J was trimmed by 5 bases and V by 6 bases; bases with no gene match: 6. Per the germline V gene, CDR1 is SQVTM and CDR2 is ANQGSEA. The CDR3 sequence: CSVRKGANEKLFF. CDR3 DNA sequence: TGCAGCGTCCGTAAGGGGGCAAATGAAAAACTGTTTTTT.

The rearrangement uses TRBV4-3 and TRBJ1-2, with 8 nucleotides matching TRBD1. Unmatched junction bases numbered 8, after V lost 5 bases and J lost 3 bases. The CDR3 consists of 15 residues. Germline CDR1 LGHNA, CDR2 YSLEER. CDR3 loop: CASSDQYRGDYGYTF. The CDR3 nucleotides read TGCGCCAGCAGCGACCAATACAGGGGGGACTATGGCTACACCTTC.

The V and J genes are TRBV2 and TRBJ2-6, with 9 bases lining up with TRBD1. The CDR3 length is 14 residues. After removal of 8 bases from V and 4 bases from J, the junction contained 3 bases not matched to a gene. Germline V gene sequence: CDR1 SNHLY, CDR2 FYNNEI. The CDR3 nucleotides are TGTGCCAGCGGGGACAGGGCAGGGGCCAACGTCCTGACTTTC. Translating it yields CASGDRAGANVLTF.

The CDR3, as DNA: TGTGCCAGTAGTGCAGGGGGCGAGGGTCAGCCCCAGCATTTT. This translates into CASSAGGEGQPQHF. This chain joins TRBV19 and TRBJ1-5; 8 bases match TRBD1. This CDR3 comprises 14 residues. V lost 5 bases and J lost 6; bases outside the gene matches: 6. The germline V gene encodes CDR1 LNHDA and CDR2 SQIVND (reference sequence).

The CDR3 loop reads CASSPTWRVTDTQYF. CDR3 sequence (DNA): TGTGCCAGCAGTCCAACTTGGCGGGTCACAGATACGCAGTATTTT. This chain uses TRBV11-2 with TRBJ2-3; the D gene is possibly TRBD2 (5 bases). Trimming left V 6 bases short and J 2 bases short, with 15 bases between. The CDR3 is made up of 15 amino acids. Per the germline V gene, CDR1 is SGHAT and CDR2 is FQNNGV.

The CDR3 is CASRPRDRGWDGYTF. CDR3 nucleotide sequence: TGTGCCAGCAGACCACGGGACAGGGGGTGGGATGGCTACACCTTC. The chain carries TRBV6-5 and TRBJ1-2; 11 positions agree with TRBD1. The CDR3 has 15 amino acids. Germline assignment: CDR1 MNHEY and CDR2 SVGAGI. The V and J ends lost 6 bases and 6 bases, in that order; junction bases with no gene match: 9.

The sample holds a few counts of this clone. CDR3 residues: CASRRTGTYEQYF. Here the CDR3 DNA reads TGTGCCAGTAGGCGGACAGGGACATACGAGCAGTACTTC. This chain uses TRBV19 with TRBJ2-7; 8 nucleotides align to TRBD1. This CDR3 spans 13 amino acids. Per germline, CDR1 LNHDA and CDR2 SQIVND (reference sequence). The junction had 5 bases not matched to a gene; V was cut back by 6 bases and J by 4 bases.

V usage is TRBV2 and J usage is TRBJ2-7; D unresolved. This CDR3 has 12 amino acids. CDR1 and CDR2 (germline): SNHLY, FYNNEI. V lost 7 bases, J lost 0 bases, and 7 bases lay in between. CDR3 DNA sequence: TGTGCCAGCAAGCCGAACTCCTACGAGCAGTACTTC. Translation: CASKPNSYEQYF.

This rearrangement joins TRBV7-2 to TRBJ1-1; D may be TRBD1 (5 bases). The CDR3 is 14 amino acids. Looked up from germline, CDR1 is SGHTA and CDR2 is FQGNSA. Trimming took 1 base from V and 4 from J, leaving 10 bases between them. CDR3: CASSLVAGTTEAFF. As DNA, the CDR3 is TGTGCCAGCAGCTTAGTAGCAGGGACCACTGAAGCTTTCTTT.

The chain combines TRBV18 with TRBJ2-3, with 8 bases identical to TRBD1. CDR3 size: 16 residues. After removal of 2 bases from V and 2 bases from J, the junction contained 6 bases not matched to a gene. Germline lookup yields CDR1 KGHSH and CDR2 LQKENI. The CDR3 loop reads CASSPAGGSHTDTQYF. The CDR3 DNA is TGTGCCAGCTCACCAGCAGGGGGCAGTCACACAGATACGCAGTATTTT.

In its sample, this clone was seen once. The chain couples TRBV19 to TRBJ2-7; D remains unclear. Germline CDR1 is LNHDA and CDR2 is SQIVND (reference sequence). The length of the CDR3 is 14 residues. Trimming pared 5 bases from V and 1 base from J, leaving 12 bases between. In DNA form, the CDR3 reads TGTGCCAGTAGTGCCCGGTGGCAGTCCTACGAGCAGTACTTC. Residues: CASSARWQSYEQYF.

This clone was counted a few times. The rearrangement joins TRBV27 to TRBJ2-6; D remains ambiguous. The CDR3 is 14 residues long. V lost 8 bases to trimming and J lost 2 bases, with 10 bases between them. From germline, CDR1 is MNHEY and CDR2 SMNVEV (reference sequence). The CDR3 region has the DNA TGTGCCAGCGGCATGAGAGCTGGGGCCAACGTCCTGACTTTC. Amino acids: CASGMRAGANVLTF.

This chain uses TRBV11-2 with TRBJ2-7, with D perhaps TRBD2 (6 bases). The CDR3 is made up of 15 amino acids. CDR1 SGHAT and CDR2 FQNNGV come from the germline V gene. The V end lost 5 bases, the J end lost 0 bases, and 14 bases lay between the germline ends. DNA for the CDR3: TGTGCCAGCAGCCCGGGACTGCCTCGCTCCTACGAGCAGTACTTC. Translation: CASSPGLPRSYEQYF.